The 14 T cell receptor beta chains reported below all come from one sample, sequenced in a study of immune evolution from preneoplasia to lung adenocarcinoma. Clones were read by immunoSEQ multiplex PCR, and TCRdb kept only the in-frame ones, dropping some. The sample gives roughly 40,000 clones, 70% to 80% of which show up once; around 4.7% is in the top ten. Sequenced material: FFPE invasive lung adenocarcinoma tissue. All receptors come from a person in their sixties or seventies with lung adenocarcinoma.

The V gene is TRBV19, the J gene TRBJ2-3, with D maybe TRBD2 (6 bases). The CDR3 consists of 14 residues. V lost 5 bases, J lost 4 bases, and 13 bases lay in between. Germline-derived CDR1 and CDR2 are LNHDA and SQIVND (reference sequence). This chain's CDR3 is CASSLGLPSDTQYF. For the CDR3, the DNA is TGTGCCAGTAGTCTGGGACTCCCGTCAGATACGCAGTATTTT.

The V gene is TRBV19, the J gene TRBJ1-5, with D unresolved. The CDR3 has 16 amino acids. The V gene's germline CDR1 is LNHDA and CDR2 SQIVND (reference sequence). Trimming cost V 1 base and J 5 bases, with 15 bases left between them. The DNA of the CDR3 is TGTGCCAGTAGTATAGCGTGGACTGAGGGCGATCAGCCCCAGCATTTT. Its translation: CASSIAWTEGDQPQHF.

This clone turned up a few times. The V gene is TRBV7-2, the J gene TRBJ2-7; D gene ambiguous. The CDR3 contains 11 residues. Trimming pared 5 bases from V and 6 bases from J, leaving 8 bases between. The germline V gene has CDR1 SGHTA and CDR2 FQGNSA. CDR3 DNA: TGTGCCAGCAGCCAGTGGGCCGAGCAGTACTTC. Amino acid sequence: CASSQWAEQYF. Full variable domain (rest looked up from reference TRBV7-2 and TRBJ2-7): GAGVSQSPSNKVTEKGKDVELRCDPISGHTALYWYRQSLGQGLEFLIYFQGNSAPDKSGLPSDRFSAERTGGSVSTLTIQRTQQEDSAVYLCASSQWAEQYFGPGTRLTVT.

This clone was seen just once. The CDR3 nucleotides read TGTGCCAGCAGCCTAGGCAGGGCGTGGCTAGCGGGAGCTAATACGCAGTATTTT. It codes for CASSLGRAWLAGANTQYF. This chain uses TRBV7-9 with TRBJ2-3, with TRBD2 matching 10 bases. With V trimmed by 5 bases and J by 7 bases, 18 bases remained unmatched. Per germline, CDR1 SEHNR and CDR2 FQNEAQ (reference sequence). This CDR3 is built from 18 residues.

This sequence joins TRBV7-8 and TRBJ2-7; D is ambiguous. The germline CDR1 and CDR2 sequences are SGHVS and FQNEAQ. V was pared by 5 bases and J by 3 bases, with 11 bases between. This CDR3 comprises 13 residues. This chain's CDR3 is CASSPGRRYEQYF. The DNA for the CDR3 is TGTGCCAGCAGCCCCGGACGGCGCTACGAGCAGTACTTC.

The J gene is TRBJ1-5, the V gene TRBV7-2, with a tentative D call TRBD1 (6 bases). This CDR3 region has 14 residues. Germline values: CDR1 SGHTA, CDR2 FQGNSA. Trimming left V 4 bases short and J 3 bases short, with 10 bases between. CDR3 nucleotides: TGTGCCAGCAGCTCACAGGGATTCAATCAGCCCCAGCATTTT. It translates to CASSSQGFNQPQHF.

This chain connects TRBV20-1 to TRBJ2-5; a weak D match, TRBD2 (6 bases). The CDR3 is 11 amino acids. Per the germline V gene, CDR1 is DFQATT and CDR2 is SNEGSKA (reference sequence). The CDR3 loop is CSWEVAKTQYF. For the CDR3, the DNA is TGCTCCTGGGAGGTAGCAAAGACCCAGTACTTC.

The chain combines TRBV28 with TRBJ2-1, with D tentatively TRBD1 (5 bases). The germline V gene has CDR1 MDHEN and CDR2 SYDVKM. This CDR3 region has 11 residues. V was shortened by 8 bases and J by 7 bases, with 9 bases between the two germline ends. CDR3 coding DNA: TGTGCCAGCCCCAAGGGGAATGAGCAGTTCTTC. Encoded protein: CASPKGNEQFF.

The chain carries TRBV6-4 and TRBJ2-5; unclear D gene. There are 18 residues in the CDR3. The germline CDR1 and CDR2 sequences are MRHNA and SNTAGT. V was shortened by 6 bases and J by 0 bases, with 23 bases between the two germline ends. The DNA of the CDR3 is TGTGCCAGCAGAGGCCAGCGCGACACAGTTTCGTACCAAGAGACCCAGTACTTC. It is translated as CASRGQRDTVSYQETQYF.

A few counts support this clone. The CDR3 bases are TGTGCTAGTGGTTGGAACCTTCTGGAGCAGTACTTC. It encodes CASGWNLLEQYF. The rearrangement uses TRBV12-5 and TRBJ2-7; D is unclear. Germline V gives CDR1 LGHNT, CDR2 FRNRAP. V lost 4 bases and J lost 7, with 11 bases in between. The CDR3 runs to 12 residues.

The count of this clone is one. This chain uses TRBV6-1 with TRBJ2-1; D possibly corresponds to TRBD2 (7 bases). The V and J ends lost 8 bases and 3 bases respectively, with 14 bases between them. This CDR3 is 14 amino acids long. Germline values: CDR1 MNHNS, CDR2 SASEGT. CDR3 in DNA: TGTGCCAGCGATAGGGGGGACTACTACAATGAGCAGTTCTTC. As protein: CASDRGDYYNEQFF.

The sample holds a few counts of this clone. The rearrangement uses TRBV30 and TRBJ1-3, with 7 positions matching TRBD1. V was pared by 0 bases and J by 2 bases, with 1 base of the junction left unmatched. The CDR3 runs 14 residues. Germline V gene sequence: CDR1 GTSNPN, CDR2 SVGIG (reference sequence). CDR3 sequence reads: CAWSVGGAGNTIYF. CDR3 DNA: TGTGCCTGGAGTGTAGGGGGCGCTGGAAACACCATATATTTT.

The rearrangement joins TRBV2 to TRBJ1-4; 7 nucleotides align to TRBD1. There are 12 residues in the CDR3. Germline CDR1 SNHLY, CDR2 FYNNEI. After removal of 8 bases from V and 7 bases from J, the junction contained 4 bases not matched to a gene. The CDR3 reads CASRTGAEKLFF. The CDR3 DNA sequence: TGTGCCAGCCGAACAGGGGCTGAAAAACTGTTTTTT.

The chain combines TRBV18 with TRBJ2-1; TRBD2 might be the D (5 bases). CDR3 size: 16 residues. V gave up 3 bases and J gave up 0 bases, with 12 bases separating them. Germline lookup yields CDR1 KGHSH and CDR2 LQKENI. Here the CDR3 reads CASSPFPGSSYNEQFF. CDR3 DNA sequence: TGTGCCAGCTCACCGTTCCCGGGAAGCTCCTACAATGAGCAGTTCTTC.